The clone carrying this T cell receptor (beta chain) was counted only a few times. Specified time point: patch test 1, 2 weeks after DPC sensitization. Treatment reported: therapeutic diphenylcyclopropenone sensitization with weekly scalp DPC. This record belongs to a study of human T cells and chemical hapten exposure. Whole-study context: Patches with 0.01% DPC went on the upper back, and the tests were read at 6 days.

Trimming shortened V by 5 bases and J by 6 bases, and 13 bases separated the two germline ends. Per germline, CDR1 DFQATT and CDR2 SNEGSKA (reference sequence). This CDR3 spans 13 amino acids. Study processing details: The number of TCRs in each sample had a median of roughly 100,000 and spanned roughly 23,224 to 750,000. MiXCR, run by TCRdb on the RACE reads, gives a single entry per CDR3 protein. These V and J calls derive from TCRdb rather than the authors' analysis. The repertoire consists of 300,000 to 350,000 distinct CDR3 sequences, with around 7% occurring once and the leading ten covering about 8%.

This specimen consisted of whole blood, obtained in connection with sensitization to the hapten diphenylcyclopropenone (DPC). This chain uses TRBV20-1 with TRBJ1-4; maybe TRBD1 (5 bases). The receptor comes from a woman aged 18-29 years with alopecia areata. Some clones in this sample may be carry-over from other donors' samples. Here the CDR3 DNA reads TGCAGTGCTTACATGGGACTGGATGAAAAACTGTTTTTT. Translating gives CSAYMGLDEKLFF.